Only a few counts were recorded for the clone carrying this TCR beta chain. V lost 3 bases and J 5 bases, leaving 11 bases between the germline ends. This CDR3 has 13 amino acids. Germline CDR1 and CDR2: SGHRS and YFSETQ. This specimen comes from a study of cytomegalovirus exposure and HLA in healthy donors. Use of 60 Vbeta and 13 Jbeta primers characterized the PCR. Sequencing used immunoSEQ multiplex PCR; TCRdb keeps in-frame clones, though not all of them. Of some 200,000 clones listed, approximately 84% are singletons. J is TRBJ1-1 and V is TRBV5-1; D ambiguous. The TCR was taken from a woman aged 45 to 65 in good health and CMV-seropositive. Source material: PBMCs. This chain's CDR3 is CASSSAGGTEAFF. Here the CDR3 DNA reads TGCGCCAGCAGCTCGGCGGGAGGGACTGAAGCTTTCTTT.